The sample holds a few counts of the clone carrying this TCR beta chain. Its target is unknown. The data belong to a study of T cells in localized non-small cell lung cancer. Study-wide results and limits: Heterogeneity within the tumor remains possible, as just one region underwent sequencing. Out of the top 100 tumor clones, a median approximately 61 were seen in adjacent lung.

Produced via immunoSEQ multiplex PCR; TCRdb's table is partial and in-frame only. The top ten hold roughly 8.7% of the sample, which has over 950 clones, roughly two fifths seen once. The sequence was obtained from a woman aged 35 to 70 with stage I lung adenocarcinoma. The sequencing here drew on lung tumor tissue, taken before any cancer treatment.

CDR3 sequence reads: CASGSALSSLNQPQHF. DNA for the CDR3: TGTGCTAGTGGTTCGGCTCTGAGTAGCCTTAATCAGCCCCAGCATTTT. V is TRBV12-5 and J is TRBJ1-5; no clear D gene. Per germline, CDR1 LGHNT and CDR2 FRNRAP. Trimming took 4 bases from V and 4 from J, leaving 17 bases between them. The CDR3 consists of 16 residues.